This TCR beta chain was found in a study of T cell repertoires in cytomegalovirus infection. Study-wide context: CMV infection and matching HLA type were both indicated by public TCR beta signatures.

This CDR3 spans 14 amino acids. V was shortened by 6 bases and J by 3 bases, with 14 bases between the two germline ends. The germline gives CDR1 MNHNY, CDR2 SVGAGI (reference sequence). Worth noting for this clonotype: Its specificity is unknown.

General observations from the study: Ex vivo responses were dominated by HLA-C-restricted CMV-specific TCR beta clonotypes.

TCRdb re-analysed the reads in MiXCR, keeping a single row per CDR3 protein. The sample contains some 480,000 distinct CDR3 sequences, about 33% of which appear only once. This receptor was identified in a human donor in good health (CMV status not recorded). Some clones in this sample may be carry-over from other donors' samples. The rearrangement uses TRBV6-6 and TRBJ2-5; D gene unclear. The sequences come from cultured PBMCs, collected from culture after CMV antigen stimulation. Here the CDR3 DNA reads TGTGCCAGCAGGGTCGGGCTGGGGAAAGAGACCCAGTACTTC. Its translation is CASRVGLGKETQYF.